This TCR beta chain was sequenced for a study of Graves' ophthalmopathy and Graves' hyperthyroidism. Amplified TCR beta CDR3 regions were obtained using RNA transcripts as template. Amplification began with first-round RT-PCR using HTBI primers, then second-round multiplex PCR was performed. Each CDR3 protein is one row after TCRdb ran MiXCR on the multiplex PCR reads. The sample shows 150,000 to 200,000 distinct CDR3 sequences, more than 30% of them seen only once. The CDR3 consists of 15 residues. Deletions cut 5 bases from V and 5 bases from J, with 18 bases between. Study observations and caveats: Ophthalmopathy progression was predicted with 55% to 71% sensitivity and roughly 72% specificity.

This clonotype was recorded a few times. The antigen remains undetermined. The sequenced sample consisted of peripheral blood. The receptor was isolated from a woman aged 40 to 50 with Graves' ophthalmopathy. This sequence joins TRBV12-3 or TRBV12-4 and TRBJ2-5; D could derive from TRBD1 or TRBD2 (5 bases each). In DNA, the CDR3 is TGTGCCAGCAGTCCCTCCCCCGGGGCGCGTGAGACCCAGTACTTC. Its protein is CASSPSPGARETQYF.